A selection of T cell receptor beta chains follows, all from one sample in a study of Ad26.COV2.S vaccination and SARS-CoV-2 variants. The method was immunoSEQ multiplex PCR; TCRdb's version includes in-frame clones alone and lacks a portion of them. This table has under 150,000 clones, 80% to 90% appearing once. This material consisted of peripheral blood, taken after recovery from COVID-19. These TCRs come from a human donor who had recovered from COVID-19. Both conserved end residues are trimmed from each CDR3. The D gene is left open where the match is weak.

>TRBD2|10|TRBV7-6|TRBJ2-1
ASNLGGNEQF
>-|12|TRBV4-1|TRBJ1-1
ASRGLLKNTEAF
>TRBD1|13|TRBV28|TRBJ1-2
ASSLGQQPNYGYT
>-|14|TRBV14|TRBJ2-1
ASSRGSGAYYNEQF
>-|13|TRBV18|TRBJ1-3
ASSPPAERIHTIY
>TRBD1|13|TRBV18|TRBJ2-5
ASSRGTGNQETQY
>-|13|TRBV27|TRBJ1-2
ASSTIGGGNYGYT
>-|11|TRBV28|TRBJ2-7
ASSGDTNYEQY
>-|14|TRBV11-1|TRBJ2-3
ASPRDTLRRTDTQY
>-|10|TRBV5-1|TRBJ2-1
ASSLPGVEQF
>-|9|TRBV6-5|TRBJ1-4
ASGLQEKLF
>-|11|TRBV19|TRBJ1-1
ASRIAGALEAF
>-|9|TRBV10-2|TRBJ1-5
ASGNNQPQH
>-|10|TRBV11-2|TRBJ2-1
ASSIGTSEQF
>TRBD2|12|TRBV5-4|TRBJ2-5
ASSPTSGGLFEY
>TRBD1|12|TRBV19|TRBJ1-6
ASTLTGVHSPLH
>TRBD2|13|TRBV10-2|TRBJ2-7
ASSPQRGHSYEQY
>TRBD1|12|TRBV7-9|TRBJ1-4
ASSPDRSNEKLF
>-|16|TRBV4-3|TRBJ1-3
ASSQYSTGRSSGNTIY
>TRBD1|13|TRBV6-6|TRBJ1-6
ASRRTGADNSPLH
>-|11|TRBV7-2|TRBJ2-7
ASSLRRGDEQY
>-|13|TRBV28|TRBJ2-7
ASSFIYPGGNEQY
>-|12|TRBV6-6|TRBJ2-7
ASSDRLLTYEQY
>-|10|TRBV12-3/TRBV12-4|TRBJ1-3
ASSLNGNTIY
>-|13|TRBV13|TRBJ1-1
ASTNRRQVNTEAF
>-|15|TRBV7-9|TRBJ1-3
ASSPEDTPYSGNTIY
>TRBD1|16|TRBV4-1|TRBJ2-3
ASSRRTGGGINTDTQY
>TRBD1|12|TRBV6-6|TRBJ1-4
ASSLRDRNEKLF
>TRBD1|12|TRBV27|TRBJ2-7
ASKTPGQKYEQY
>-|10|TRBV28|TRBJ2-1
ASSFEGNEQF
>TRBD1|11|TRBV24-1|TRBJ1-2
ATSDRTGDGYT
>TRBD1|12|TRBV4-3|TRBJ2-7
ASSQMTGPYEQY
>-|12|TRBV19|TRBJ1-2
ASSMSPLNYGYT
>-|13|TRBV7-6|TRBJ1-6
ASSLLPTYNSPLH
>-|15|TRBV2|TRBJ1-6
ASSLRPGTTNNSPLH
>TRBD1|15|TRBV5-1|TRBJ1-2
ASSLAGQKNGNYGYT
>TRBD1|16|TRBV18|TRBJ2-7
ASSPRSPGTGGSYEQY
>TRBD1|13|TRBV6-5|TRBJ1-1
ASTPRTGWNTEAF
>-|12|TRBV7-2|TRBJ1-5
ASSFSYSNQPQH
>-|12|TRBV28|TRBJ1-5
ASSGRGGNQPQH
>-|11|TRBV7-2|TRBJ1-5
ASSLQINQPQH
>TRBD1|12|TRBV5-1|TRBJ1-5
ASSLGTGNQPQH
>TRBD1|16|TRBV6-1|TRBJ1-6
ASSEGQGFESYNSPLH
>-|12|TRBV7-8|TRBJ1-2
ASSLGGVPYGYT
>TRBD1|13|TRBV7-2|TRBJ2-7
ASSDPRQGVYEQY
>TRBD1|12|TRBV11-2|TRBJ2-1
ASRSGTGGSWQF
>-|13|TRBV4-3|TRBJ1-4
ASSQEGRPNEKLF
>TRBD1|13|TRBV11-3|TRBJ1-1
ASSWTTGVNTEAF